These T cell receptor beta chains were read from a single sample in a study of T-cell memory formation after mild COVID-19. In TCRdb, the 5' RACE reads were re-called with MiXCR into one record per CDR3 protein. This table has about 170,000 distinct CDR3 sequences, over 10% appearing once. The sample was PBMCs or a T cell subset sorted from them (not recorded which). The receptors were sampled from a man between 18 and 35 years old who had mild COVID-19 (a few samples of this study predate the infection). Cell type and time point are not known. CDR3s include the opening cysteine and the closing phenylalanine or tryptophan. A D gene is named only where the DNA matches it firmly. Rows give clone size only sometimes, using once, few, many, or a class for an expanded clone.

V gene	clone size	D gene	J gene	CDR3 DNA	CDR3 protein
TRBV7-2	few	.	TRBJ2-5	TGTGCTACCATTGGGGCAGACAAAGAGACCCAGTACTTC	CATIGADKETQYF
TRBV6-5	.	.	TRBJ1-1	TGTGCCAGCAGCGGGACCGAGAACGCTTTCTTT	CASSGTENAFF
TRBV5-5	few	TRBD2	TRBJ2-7	TGTGCCAGCAGCTTGGAAGCGGGGGTTGAGTACTTC	CASSLEAGVEYF
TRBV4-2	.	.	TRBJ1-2	TGTGCCAGCAGCCAAGATAGATATGGCTACACCTTC	CASSQDRYGYTF
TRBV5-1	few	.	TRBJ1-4	TGCGCCAGCAGGATCGGGCAGGGGAACGAAAAACTGTTTTTT	CASRIGQGNEKLFF
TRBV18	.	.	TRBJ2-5	TGTGCCAGCTCACCGTCAGCGACCAAAGAGACCCAGTACTTC	CASSPSATKETQYF
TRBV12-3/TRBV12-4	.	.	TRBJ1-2	TGTGCCAGCAGTTTGTTCGGGGGGCGAGGTGGCTACACCTTC	CASSLFGGRGGYTF
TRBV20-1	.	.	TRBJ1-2	TGCAGTGCTAGAGATTCAACAGGTGGTCTCCGGGCGGATGGCTACACCTTC	CSARDSTGGLRADGYTF
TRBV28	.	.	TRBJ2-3	TGTGCCAGTGAGAGCTTGGCAGATACGCAGTATTTT	CASESLADTQYF
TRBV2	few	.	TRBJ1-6	TGTGCCAGCAGGAGGACGCTGGCGGATAATTCACCCCTCCACTTT	CASRRTLADNSPLHF
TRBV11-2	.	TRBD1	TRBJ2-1	TGTGCCAGCAGCTCGACAGGGTACAATGAGCAGTTCTTC	CASSSTGYNEQFF
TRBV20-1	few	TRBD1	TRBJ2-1	TGCAGTGCCCCCCTGTCGGACAGGGTGCGGGAGCAGTTCTTC	CSAPLSDRVREQFF
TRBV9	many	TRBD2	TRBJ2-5	TGTGCCAGCAGCCCCGGGGGGGCAGAGACCCAGTACTTC	CASSPGGAETQYF
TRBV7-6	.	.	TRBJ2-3	TGTGCCAGCAGCTTGATGTTGGGCGGCACAGATACGCAGTATTTT	CASSLMLGGTDTQYF
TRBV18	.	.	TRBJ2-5	TGTGCCAGCTCACCTATGGTAGCTCCAGAGACCCAGTACTTC	CASSPMVAPETQYF
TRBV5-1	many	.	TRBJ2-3	TGCGCCAGCAGCTTGGAGGGATTAACAGATACGCAGTATTTT	CASSLEGLTDTQYF